These T cell receptor beta chains were read from a single sample in a study of beta chain features in type 1 diabetes. Sequencing used immunoSEQ multiplex PCR; TCRdb keeps in-frame clones, though not all of them. Altogether over 200,000 clones are present, roughly 10% being singletons, with the ten largest covering around 0.017%. The sample comprised naive CD4+ T cells from blood. These receptors were taken from a man younger than 45 with type 1 diabetes. Each CDR3 is given with its conserved first and last residue. D genes are given only for firm matches. The size entry is marked missing in some rows and otherwise reads once, few, many or a size class.

CDR3 DNA	CDR3 protein	clone size	J gene	D gene	V gene
TGTGCCTTAGGGGGTGGGAGCTATGGCTACACCTTC	CALGGGSYGYTF	few	TRBJ1-2	NA	TRBV2
TGCGCCAGCAGCTTGATGTCAGGGCTGGAGACCCAGTACTTC	CASSLMSGLETQYF	few	TRBJ2-5	NA	TRBV5-1
TGTGCCATCAGCGCCACAGGGAGGGAGGGCAATCAGCCCCAGCATTTT	CAISATGREGNQPQHF	NA	TRBJ1-5	NA	TRBV10-3
TGTGCCAGCAGCTCCGGACTACTTCGGGACGAGCAGTACTTC	CASSSGLLRDEQYF	NA	TRBJ2-7	NA	TRBV9
TGTGCCAGCAGCTGGCGACAGGTGCTTCACAATGAGCAGTTCTTC	CASSWRQVLHNEQFF	few	TRBJ2-1	NA	TRBV7-9
TGTGCCAGCAGCGTCGGGACTAGCCACACCGGGGAGCTGTTTTTT	CASSVGTSHTGELFF	NA	TRBJ2-2	TRBD2	TRBV9
TGTGCCAGCTCACCACAGCGGCCCCAAGTCATTCAGTACTTC	CASSPQRPQVIQYF	few	TRBJ2-4	NA	TRBV18
TGTGCCAGCAGCCGCGGCGCGGATCTCTACGAGCAGTACTTC	CASSRGADLYEQYF	NA	TRBJ2-7	NA	TRBV2
TGCGCCAGCAGCCAGAGAGACCGGGACAGGGGGTCCGGGGAGCAGTACTTC	CASSQRDRDRGSGEQYF	few	TRBJ2-7	TRBD1	TRBV4-1
TGTGCCAGCAGCCTACAGGGAATTAAGGAGACCCAGTACTTC	CASSLQGIKETQYF	NA	TRBJ2-5	NA	TRBV5-4
TGTGCCAGCAGGGTCAGCGGGGGTAACACCGGGGAGCTGTTTTTT	CASRVSGGNTGELFF	few	TRBJ2-2	TRBD2	TRBV28
TGTGCCATCAAAGGCGGGCCAAACACAGATACGCAGTATTTT	CAIKGGPNTDTQYF	NA	TRBJ2-3	NA	TRBV10-3
TGCAGCGTTGCCGGACAGTATACTAACTATGGCTACACCTTC	CSVAGQYTNYGYTF	NA	TRBJ1-2	NA	TRBV29-1
TGTGCCAGCAGTTTGAGTCCAGGCGACACTGAAGCTTTCTTT	CASSLSPGDTEAFF	few	TRBJ1-1	NA	TRBV11-3
TGTGCCAGCAGTTTGGGGGGGCGAAGGGAGTGGCCCCAGCATTTT	CASSLGGRREWPQHF	NA	TRBJ1-5	NA	TRBV28
TGTGCCAGCAGCGCTAGCGGAGGTGGCTACACCTTC	CASSASGGGYTF	few	TRBJ1-2	NA	TRBV9